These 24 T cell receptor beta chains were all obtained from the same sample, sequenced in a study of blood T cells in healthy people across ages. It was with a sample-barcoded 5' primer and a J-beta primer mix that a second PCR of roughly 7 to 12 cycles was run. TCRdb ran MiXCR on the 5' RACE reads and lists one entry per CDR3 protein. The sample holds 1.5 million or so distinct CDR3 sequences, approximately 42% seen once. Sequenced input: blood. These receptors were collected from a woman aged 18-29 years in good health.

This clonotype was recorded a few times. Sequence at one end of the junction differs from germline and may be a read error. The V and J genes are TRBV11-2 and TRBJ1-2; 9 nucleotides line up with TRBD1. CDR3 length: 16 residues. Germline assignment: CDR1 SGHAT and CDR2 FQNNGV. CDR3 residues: CASSVDRGSLTMSYTF. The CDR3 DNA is TGTGCCAGCAGCGTAGACAGGGGGTCCTTAACTATGAGCTACACCTTC.

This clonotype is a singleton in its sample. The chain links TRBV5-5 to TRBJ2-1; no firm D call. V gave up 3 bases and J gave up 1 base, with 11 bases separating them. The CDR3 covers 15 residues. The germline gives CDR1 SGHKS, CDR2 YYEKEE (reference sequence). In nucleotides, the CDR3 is TGTGCCAGCAGCTCGGCTGATCCATCCTACAATGAGCAGTTCTTC. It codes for CASSSADPSYNEQFF.

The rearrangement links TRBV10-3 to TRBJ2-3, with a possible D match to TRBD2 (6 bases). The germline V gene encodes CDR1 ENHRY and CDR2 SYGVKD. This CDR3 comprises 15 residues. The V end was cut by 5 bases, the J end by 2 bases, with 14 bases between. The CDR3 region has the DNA TGTGCCATCAGTCTAAAGGGCGGGGCCACAGATACGCAGTATTTT. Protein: CAISLKGGATDTQYF.

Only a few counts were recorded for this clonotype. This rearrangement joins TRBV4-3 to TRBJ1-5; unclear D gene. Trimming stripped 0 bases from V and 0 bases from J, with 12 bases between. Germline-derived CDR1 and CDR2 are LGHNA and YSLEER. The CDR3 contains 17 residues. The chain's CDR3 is CASSQEIGRYSNQPQHF. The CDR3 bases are TGCGCCAGCAGCCAAGAGATTGGGCGGTATAGCAATCAGCCCCAGCATTTT.

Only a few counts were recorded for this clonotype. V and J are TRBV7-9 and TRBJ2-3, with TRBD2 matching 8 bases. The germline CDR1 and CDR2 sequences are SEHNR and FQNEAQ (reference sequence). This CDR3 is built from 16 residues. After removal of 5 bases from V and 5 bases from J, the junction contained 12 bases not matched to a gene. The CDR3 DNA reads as TGTGCCAGCAGCCTTACTAGCGGAGAACTCAGAGATACGCAGTATTTT. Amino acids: CASSLTSGELRDTQYF.

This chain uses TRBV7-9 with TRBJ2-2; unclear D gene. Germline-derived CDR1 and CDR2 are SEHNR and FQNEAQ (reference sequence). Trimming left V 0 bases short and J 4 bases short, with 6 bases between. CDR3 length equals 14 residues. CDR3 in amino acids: CASSLAQSTGELFF. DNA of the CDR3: TGTGCCAGCAGCTTAGCTCAGTCCACCGGGGAGCTGTTTTTT.

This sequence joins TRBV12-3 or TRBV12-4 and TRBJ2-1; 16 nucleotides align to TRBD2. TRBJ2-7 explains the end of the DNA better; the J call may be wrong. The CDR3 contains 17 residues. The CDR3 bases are TGTGCCAGCAGCCCGGGACTAGCGGGGGGGTCCTACAATGAGCAGTACTTC. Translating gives CASSPGLAGGSYNEQYF.

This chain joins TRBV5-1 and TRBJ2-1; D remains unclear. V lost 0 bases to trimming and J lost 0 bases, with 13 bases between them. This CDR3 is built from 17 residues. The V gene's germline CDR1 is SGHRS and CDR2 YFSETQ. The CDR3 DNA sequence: TGCGCCAGCAGCTTGGCCCGTTCCTCCAGCTCCTACAATGAGCAGTTCTTC. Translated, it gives CASSLARSSSSYNEQFF.

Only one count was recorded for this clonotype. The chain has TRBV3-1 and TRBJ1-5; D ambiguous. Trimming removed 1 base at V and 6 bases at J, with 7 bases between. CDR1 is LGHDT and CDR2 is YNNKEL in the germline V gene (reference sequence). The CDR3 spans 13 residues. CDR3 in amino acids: CASSQARFQPQHF. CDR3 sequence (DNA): TGTGCCAGCAGCCAAGCCCGGTTTCAGCCCCAGCATTTT.

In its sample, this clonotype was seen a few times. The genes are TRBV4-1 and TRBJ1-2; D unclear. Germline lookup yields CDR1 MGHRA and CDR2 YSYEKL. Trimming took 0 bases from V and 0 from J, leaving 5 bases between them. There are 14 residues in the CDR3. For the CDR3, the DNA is TGCGCCAGCAGCCAAGATTCGGCTAACTATGGCTACACCTTC. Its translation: CASSQDSANYGYTF.

In nucleotides, the CDR3 is TGTGCCATCACCGAGGGGGGCCGGCAGTACTTC. This encodes CAITEGGRQYF. J is TRBJ2-7 and V is TRBV10-3, with D perhaps given as TRBD1 or TRBD2 (6 bases each). Germline CDR1 reads ENHRY; CDR2 reads SYGVKD. Trimming cost V 7 bases and J 9 bases, with 13 bases left between them. CDR3 length: 11 amino acids.

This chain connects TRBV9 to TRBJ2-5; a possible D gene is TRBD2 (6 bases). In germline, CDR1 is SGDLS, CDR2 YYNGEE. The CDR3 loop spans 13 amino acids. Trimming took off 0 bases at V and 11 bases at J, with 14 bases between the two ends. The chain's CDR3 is CASSVVNSGEQYF. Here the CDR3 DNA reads TGTGCCAGCAGCGTAGTGAATAGCGGAGAGCAGTACTTC.

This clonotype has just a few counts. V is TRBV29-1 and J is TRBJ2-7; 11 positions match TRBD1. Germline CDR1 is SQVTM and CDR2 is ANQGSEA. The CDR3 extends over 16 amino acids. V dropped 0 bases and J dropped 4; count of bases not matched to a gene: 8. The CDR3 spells CSVEESGTGGWYEQYF. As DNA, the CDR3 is TGCAGCGTTGAAGAAAGCGGGACAGGGGGTTGGTACGAGCAGTACTTC.

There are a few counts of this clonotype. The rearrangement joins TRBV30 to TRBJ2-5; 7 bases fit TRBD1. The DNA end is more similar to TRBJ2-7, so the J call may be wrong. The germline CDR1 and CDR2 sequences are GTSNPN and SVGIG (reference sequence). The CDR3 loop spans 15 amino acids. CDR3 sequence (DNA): TGTGCCTGGAGTCCCCCCGGGACAGACGTCGCCGAGCAGTACTTC. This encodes CAWSPPGTDVAEQYF.

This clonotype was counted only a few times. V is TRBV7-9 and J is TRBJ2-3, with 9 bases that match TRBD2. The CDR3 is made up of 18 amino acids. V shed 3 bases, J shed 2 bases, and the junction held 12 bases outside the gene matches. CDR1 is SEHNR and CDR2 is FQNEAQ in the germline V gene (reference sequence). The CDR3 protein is CASSLTDRLAGYTDTQYF. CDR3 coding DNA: TGTGCCAGCAGCTTGACGGATCGGCTAGCGGGATACACAGATACGCAGTATTTT.

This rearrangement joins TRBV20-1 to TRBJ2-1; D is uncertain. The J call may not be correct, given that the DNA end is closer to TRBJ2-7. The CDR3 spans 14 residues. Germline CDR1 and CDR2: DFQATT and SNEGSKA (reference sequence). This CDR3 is CGCRWQSSYNEQYF. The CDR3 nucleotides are TGCGGGTGCCGTTGGCAGAGCTCCTACAATGAGCAGTACTTC.

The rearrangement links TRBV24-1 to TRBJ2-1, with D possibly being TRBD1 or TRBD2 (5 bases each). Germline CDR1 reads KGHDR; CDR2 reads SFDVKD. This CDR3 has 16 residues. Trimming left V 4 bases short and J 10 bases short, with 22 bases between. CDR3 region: CATSDPGTSGSTEQFF. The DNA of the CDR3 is TGTGCCACCAGTGACCCCGGGACGTCAGGATCTACCGAGCAGTTCTTC.

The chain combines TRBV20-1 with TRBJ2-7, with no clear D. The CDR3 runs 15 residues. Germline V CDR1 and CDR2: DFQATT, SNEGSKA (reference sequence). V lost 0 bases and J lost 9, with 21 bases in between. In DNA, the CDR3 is TGCAGTGCTAGAGATTCCCATCTCCCCGGGTTTGGGCAGTACTTC. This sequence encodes CSARDSHLPGFGQYF.

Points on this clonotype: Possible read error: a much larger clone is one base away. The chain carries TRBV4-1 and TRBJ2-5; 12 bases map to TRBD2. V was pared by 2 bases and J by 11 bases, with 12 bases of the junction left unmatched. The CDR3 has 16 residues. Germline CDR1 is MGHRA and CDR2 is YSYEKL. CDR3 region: CASSQRLAGDYNEQYF. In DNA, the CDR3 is TGCGCCAGCAGCCAAAGACTAGCGGGGGACTACAATGAGCAGTACTTC.

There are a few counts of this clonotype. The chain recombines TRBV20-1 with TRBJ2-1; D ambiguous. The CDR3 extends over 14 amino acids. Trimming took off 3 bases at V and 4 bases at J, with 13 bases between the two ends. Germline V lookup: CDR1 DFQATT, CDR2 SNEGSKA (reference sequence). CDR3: CSASDEGLYNEQFF. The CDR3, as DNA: TGCAGTGCTAGTGACGAAGGGCTTTACAATGAGCAGTTCTTC.

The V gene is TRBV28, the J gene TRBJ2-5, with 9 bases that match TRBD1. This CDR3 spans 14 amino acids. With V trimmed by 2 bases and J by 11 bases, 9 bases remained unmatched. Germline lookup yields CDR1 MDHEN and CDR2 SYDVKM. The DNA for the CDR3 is TGTGCCAGCAGTTTAGGGACAGGGCTACAAGAGCAGTACTTC. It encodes CASSLGTGLQEQYF.

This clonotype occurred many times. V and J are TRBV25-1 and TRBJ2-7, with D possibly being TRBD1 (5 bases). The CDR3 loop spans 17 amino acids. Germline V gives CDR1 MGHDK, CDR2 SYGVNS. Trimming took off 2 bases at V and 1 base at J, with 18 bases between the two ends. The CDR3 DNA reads TGTGCCAGCAGTGAAGGACAAGCCCCGTCTCCTTCCTACGAGCAGTACTTC. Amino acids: CASSEGQAPSPSYEQYF.

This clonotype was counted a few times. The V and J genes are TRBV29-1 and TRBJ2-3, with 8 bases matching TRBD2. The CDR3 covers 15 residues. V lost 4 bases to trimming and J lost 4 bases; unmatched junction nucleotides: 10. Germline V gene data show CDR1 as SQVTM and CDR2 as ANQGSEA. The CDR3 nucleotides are TGCAGCGTTGTAGGAGCGGGAGAACGTCCAGATACGCAGTATTTT. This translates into CSVVGAGERPDTQYF.

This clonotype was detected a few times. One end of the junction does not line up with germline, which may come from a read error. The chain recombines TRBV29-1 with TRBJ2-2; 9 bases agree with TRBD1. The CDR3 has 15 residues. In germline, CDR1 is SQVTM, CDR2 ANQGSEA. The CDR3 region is CSVKTGTGNPGELFF. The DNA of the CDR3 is TGCAGCGTTAAGACCGGGACAGGGAACCCCGGGGAGCTGTTTTTT.